This T cell receptor (beta chain) is drawn from a study of shared clonotypes between healthy human individuals. Background on the study: There were three CD4 naive, three CD4 memory, two CD8 naive and one CD8 memory plates per donor. General study points: Against clonotypes common to all four donors, non-shared ones had lower generation probabilities.

V was cut by 0 bases and J by 4 bases, with 13 bases left in between. Germline lookup yields CDR1 SGHRS and CDR2 YFSETQ. The CDR3 consists of 15 residues. This clone appeared once. Its antigen remains unknown. At the deep level, the assay was run. Splitting of each subset's genomic DNA was done evenly across several immunoSEQ plates. Sequenced by immunoSEQ multiplex PCR; TCRdb stores in-frame clones only, minus some. Of roughly 2,500,000 clones listed, roughly 93% are singletons. This TCR came from a young man in good health. Some clones in this sample may be carry-over from other donors' samples. V gene TRBV5-1 combines with J gene TRBJ1-1; D unresolved. The specimen was naive CD4+ T cells from PBMCs. Stated subset: CD45RA+ positively selected. The CDR3 reads CASSLGFGTSTEAFF. The CDR3 DNA is TGCGCCAGCAGCTTGGGTTTTGGTACTAGCACTGAAGCTTTCTTT. The full variable domain, rest sourced from reference TRBV5-1 and TRBJ1-1, is KAGVTQTPRYLIKTRGQQVTLSCSPISGHRSVSWYQQTPGQGLQFLFEYFSETQRNKGNFPGRFSGRQFSNSRSEMNVSTLELGDSALYLCASSLGFGTSTEAFFGQGTRLTVV.